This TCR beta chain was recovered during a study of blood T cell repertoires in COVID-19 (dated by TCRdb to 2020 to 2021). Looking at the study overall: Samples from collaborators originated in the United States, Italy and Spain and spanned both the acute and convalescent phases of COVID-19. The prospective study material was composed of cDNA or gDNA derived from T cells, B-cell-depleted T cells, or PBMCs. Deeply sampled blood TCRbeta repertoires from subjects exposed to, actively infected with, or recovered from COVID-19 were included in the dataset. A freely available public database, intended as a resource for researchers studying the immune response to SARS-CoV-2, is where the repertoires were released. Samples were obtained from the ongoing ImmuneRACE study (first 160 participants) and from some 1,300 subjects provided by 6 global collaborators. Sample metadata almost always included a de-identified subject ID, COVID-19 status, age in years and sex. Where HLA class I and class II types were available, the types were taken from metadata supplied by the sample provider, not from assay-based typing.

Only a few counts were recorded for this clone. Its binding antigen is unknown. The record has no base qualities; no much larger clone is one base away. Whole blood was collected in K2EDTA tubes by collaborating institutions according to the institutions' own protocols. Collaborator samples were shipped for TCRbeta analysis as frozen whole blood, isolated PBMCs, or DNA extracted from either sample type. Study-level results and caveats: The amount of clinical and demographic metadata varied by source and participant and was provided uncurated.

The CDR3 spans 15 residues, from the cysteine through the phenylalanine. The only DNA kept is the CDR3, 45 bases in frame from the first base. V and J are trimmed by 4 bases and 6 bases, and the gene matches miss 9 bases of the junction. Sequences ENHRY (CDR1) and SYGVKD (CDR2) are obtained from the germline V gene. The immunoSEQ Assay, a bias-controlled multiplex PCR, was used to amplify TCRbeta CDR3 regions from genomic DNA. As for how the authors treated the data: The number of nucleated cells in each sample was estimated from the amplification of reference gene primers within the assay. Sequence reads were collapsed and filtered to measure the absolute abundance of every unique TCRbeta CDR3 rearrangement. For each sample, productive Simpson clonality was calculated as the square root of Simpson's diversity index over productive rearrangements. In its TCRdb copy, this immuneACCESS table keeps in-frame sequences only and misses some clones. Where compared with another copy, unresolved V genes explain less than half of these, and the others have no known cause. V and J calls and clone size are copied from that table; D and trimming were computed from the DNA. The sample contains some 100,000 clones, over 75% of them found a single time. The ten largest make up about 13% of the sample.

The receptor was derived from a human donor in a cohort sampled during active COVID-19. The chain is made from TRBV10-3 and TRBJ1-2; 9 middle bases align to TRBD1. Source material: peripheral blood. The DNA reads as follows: TGTGCCATCAGTGCAGGGGACAGGGTAAACGATGGCTACACCTTC. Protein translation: CAISAGDRVNDGYTF.